Sequencing of this T cell receptor (beta chain) was carried out in a study of T-cell memory formation after mild COVID-19. On the study more broadly: Most TCR clusters belonged to a single donor. Findings of the study overall: Researchers found some responding clones in pre-infection memory, a sign that cross-reactive memory joined. Clones contracting across day 15 to 85 had a balanced CD4/CD8 profile; later expanding clones leaned CD4+. The study found contracting CD4+ clones mainly in CM and EM and contracting CD8+ clones in EMRA.

TCRdb itself ran the 5' RACE reads through MiXCR, one entry per CDR3 protein. Of some 200,000 distinct CDR3 sequences listed, roughly a fifth are singletons. In the case of this clonotype: Its antigen is not known.

The CDR3 has 12 residues. Trimming stripped 5 bases from V and 1 base from J, with 5 bases between. This chain uses TRBV12-3 or TRBV12-4 with TRBJ1-2; D unclear. Sequencing input: PBMCs or a T cell subset sorted from them (not recorded which). The TCR sequence derives from an adult woman who had mild COVID-19 (a few samples of this study predate the infection). Cell type and time point are not known. CDR3 in DNA: TGTGCCAGCAGTCTCGTTAACTATGGCTACACCTTC. It encodes CASSLVNYGYTF.